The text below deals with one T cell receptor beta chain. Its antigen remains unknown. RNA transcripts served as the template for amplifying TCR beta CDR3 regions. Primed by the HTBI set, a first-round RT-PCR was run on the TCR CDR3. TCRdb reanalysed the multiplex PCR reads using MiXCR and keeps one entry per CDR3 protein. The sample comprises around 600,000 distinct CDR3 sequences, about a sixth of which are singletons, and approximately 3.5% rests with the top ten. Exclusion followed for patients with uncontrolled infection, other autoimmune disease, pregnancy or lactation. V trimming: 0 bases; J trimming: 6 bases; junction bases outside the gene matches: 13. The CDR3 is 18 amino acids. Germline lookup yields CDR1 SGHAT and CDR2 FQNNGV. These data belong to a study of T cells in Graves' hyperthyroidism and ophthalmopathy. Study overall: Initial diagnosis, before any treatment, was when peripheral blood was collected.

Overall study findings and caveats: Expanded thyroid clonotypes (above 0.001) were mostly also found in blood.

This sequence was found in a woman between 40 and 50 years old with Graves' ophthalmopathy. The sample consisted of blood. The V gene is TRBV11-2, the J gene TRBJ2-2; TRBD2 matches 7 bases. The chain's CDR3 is CASSLDRVRGGYAGELFF. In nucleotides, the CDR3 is TGTGCCAGCAGCTTAGATCGCGTACGGGGAGGGTACGCCGGGGAGCTGTTTTTT.